This T cell receptor (beta chain) was obtained from a study of cytomegalovirus exposure and HLA in healthy donors. This CDR3 has 16 residues. Germline loops: CDR1 MGHRA, CDR2 YSYEKL. With 4 bases removed from V and 0 bases from J, the gap between germline ends came to 10 bases. General study points: As a later analysis showed, several of the most significant clusters appeared to be linked to common viral pathogens.

As regards this clone: The antigen is unknown.

Primers: 60 Vbeta forward and 13 Jbeta reverse. Using immunoSEQ multiplex PCR, the repertoire was profiled, and TCRdb retains in-frame clones only, with some absent. This sample's clone table lists tens of thousands of clones. Sequences were obtained from PBMCs. The J gene is TRBJ2-6, the V gene TRBV4-1, with a possible D match to TRBD1 (6 bases). This clonotype was sampled from a woman between 40 and 55 years old in good health and CMV-seropositive. The CDR3 sequence: CASSLDRSSGANVLTF. The CDR3 nucleotides are TGCGCCAGCAGCCTGGACAGAAGCTCTGGGGCCAACGTCCTGACTTTC.